The rows below give T cell receptor beta chains drawn from one sample of a study of blood T cell repertoires in COVID-19. Libraries were prepared by immunoSEQ multiplex PCR; TCRdb keeps only in-frame clonotypes and omits some of them. The sample records approximately 220,000 clones, approximately 81% being singletons. Specimen: PBMCs or T cells enriched from blood (not recorded which). The receptors derive from a man between 35 and 55 years old who had recovered from COVID-19. The CDR3 runs from the conserved cysteine through the conserved F or W. A D gene is named only where the DNA matches it firmly. Not all rows give a size; the values are once, few, many and, for expanded clones, a class.

abundance,d_gene,j_gene,v_gene,CDR3nt,CDR3aa
many,TRBD1,TRBJ1-2,TRBV4-1,TGCGCCAGCAGCGCACAGGGGAAAGGCTATGGCTACACCTTC,CASSAQGKGYGYTF
-,TRBD2,TRBJ2-7,TRBV29-1,TGCAGCGTTGTACTAGCGGGAGGTTATTCCTGGGAGCAGTACTTC,CSVVLAGGYSWEQYF
-,-,TRBJ2-6,TRBV30,TGTGCCCGGATGGGCAGGGTGTCATCTGGGGCCAACGTCCTGACTTTC,CARMGRVSSGANVLTF
-,TRBD1,TRBJ1-1,TRBV6-5,TGTGCCAGCAGTTCCCCGAACAGGGGCGTTGTCACTGAAGCTTTCTTT,CASSSPNRGVVTEAFF
-,-,TRBJ2-7,TRBV7-9,TGTGCCAGCAGCTTATTGAGAGAAGGGGCCAACTTC,CASSLLREGANF
-,-,TRBJ2-5,TRBV10-3,TGTGCCATCGGGGGGTCACAAGAGACCCAGTACTTC,CAIGGSQETQYF
-,-,TRBJ2-1,TRBV7-9,TGTGCCAGCAGCTCTAGTCGTGGGGGGAGAAATTACAATGAGCAGTTCTTC,CASSSSRGGRNYNEQFF
-,-,TRBJ1-2,TRBV7-2,TGTGCCAGCAGCTTCCAGTCCGATGGCTACACCTTC,CASSFQSDGYTF
once,TRBD1,TRBJ2-7,TRBV18,TGTGCCAGCTCACCACCTGCTGGACAGGGCCACGAGCAGTACTTC,CASSPPAGQGHEQYF
-,TRBD1,TRBJ1-5,TRBV18,TGTGCCAGCTCACCTAACAAGACAGGGGGCAATCAGCCCCAGCATTTT,CASSPNKTGGNQPQHF
-,-,TRBJ1-1,TRBV29-1,TGCAGCGCCTGGACAGAGGGCACTGAAGCTTTCTTT,CSAWTEGTEAFF
-,-,TRBJ2-7,TRBV28,TGTGCCAGCAGTTTCCAGGGGTACGAGCAGTACTTC,CASSFQGYEQYF
-,TRBD1,TRBJ2-7,TRBV28,TGTGCCAGCAGTCCCCCTAAGGGGACAGGGAGCTCCTACGAGCAGTACTTC,CASSPPKGTGSSYEQYF
-,TRBD1,TRBJ2-7,TRBV24-1,TGTGCCACCAGTGACCCGGGACAGGGGCCCCCCTACGAGCAGTACTTC,CATSDPGQGPPYEQYF
-,TRBD1,TRBJ1-4,TRBV4-1,TGCGCCAGCAGCCAAGACCGCACAGGGGGTACCGAAAAACTGTTTTTT,CASSQDRTGGTEKLFF
-,-,TRBJ2-7,TRBV24-1,TGTGCCACCAGTGATGGGGGGAACAGCTACGAGCAGTACTTC,CATSDGGNSYEQYF
-,TRBD2,TRBJ2-1,TRBV2,TGTGCCAGCAGGGGGGGACTAGCGGGAGCCTACAATGAGCAGTTCTTC,CASRGGLAGAYNEQFF
many,-,TRBJ2-6,TRBV4-3,TGCGCCAGCAGCCAATTTGAAGGGAGCTCTGGGGCCAACGTCCTGACTTTC,CASSQFEGSSGANVLTF
-,-,TRBJ2-1,TRBV25-1,TGTGCCAGCAGCCGAAGGGAGAGCAATGAGCAGTTCTTC,CASSRRESNEQFF
-,TRBD1,TRBJ2-7,TRBV7-9,TGTGCCAGCAGCCTCGAGGGACAGCCCTACGAGCAGTACTTC,CASSLEGQPYEQYF
-,TRBD2,TRBJ2-2,TRBV9,TGTGCCAGCAGCGTCAAACCCGGGGGGTGGGGTCGGAGGAACACCGGGGAGCTGTTTTTT,CASSVKPGGWGRRNTGELFF
-,TRBD2,TRBJ2-7,TRBV4-1,TGCGCCAGCAGCCAACGTAGCGGGGGCAGCTACGAGCAGTACTTC,CASSQRSGGSYEQYF
-,-,TRBJ1-4,TRBV30,TGTGCCTGGAGTGTAGGAGTCTCAACTAATGAAAAACTGTTTTTT,CAWSVGVSTNEKLFF
-,TRBD1,TRBJ2-7,TRBV19,TGTGCCAGTAGTCCCAGCCCCGACAGGGGGTACTGGATAAGCGAGCAGTACTTC,CASSPSPDRGYWISEQYF
-,-,TRBJ1-1,TRBV23-1,TGCGCCAGCAGTCACCCCGGGGGGGGGTGTAGGCGAGTGAGAGAAGTAGCTTTCTTT,CASSHPGGGCRRVREVAFF
-,TRBD2,TRBJ2-3,TRBV19,TGTGCCAGTAGTTCCGGGGGGGCCACCTCAAATACAGATACGCAGTATTTT,CASSSGGATSNTDTQYF
-,TRBD1,TRBJ2-2,TRBV29-1,TGCAGCGTGTCTAAGGGGACAGCAAACACCGGGGAGCTGTTTTTT,CSVSKGTANTGELFF
-,TRBD1,TRBJ1-3,TRBV19,TGTGCCAGTAGGGGGACAGCCCTACGCTCTGGAAACACCATATATTTT,CASRGTALRSGNTIYF
-,TRBD2,TRBJ2-1,TRBV27,TGTGCCAGCAGTTTACTTGGGGCTAGCGGAAACTACAATGAGCAGTTCTTC,CASSLLGASGNYNEQFF
-,TRBD1,TRBJ2-2,TRBV24-1,TGTGCCACCAGTGCCACCCTAGGCGCAGGGGGCTACACCGGGGAGCTGTTTTTT,CATSATLGAGGYTGELFF
-,-,TRBJ1-1,TRBV29-1,TGCAGCGCAAGCACAACAGGGCTCGGCACTGAAGCTTTCTTT,CSASTTGLGTEAFF
-,TRBD1,TRBJ2-5,TRBV30,TGTGCCTTACGACAGGGTCTGGAGACCCAGTACTTC,CALRQGLETQYF
once,-,TRBJ1-2,TRBV6-5,TGTGCCAGCGCCTCCACTCTCGCGGGAGGCTACACCTTC,CASASTLAGGYTF
-,TRBD1,TRBJ2-4,TRBV18,TGTGCCAGCTCACCGGGACAGGGAAACATTCAGTACTTC,CASSPGQGNIQYF
-,-,TRBJ2-4,TRBV9,TGTGCCAGCAGCGTAGGCACAGATCTAGCCAAAAACATTCAGTACTTC,CASSVGTDLAKNIQYF
-,-,TRBJ2-3,TRBV11-3,TGTGCCAGCAGGCGAGGGGGGGCAACAGATACGCAGTATTTT,CASRRGGATDTQYF
-,-,TRBJ1-6,TRBV19,TGTGCCAGTAAGGAAAGGGGGAATTCACCCCTCCACTTT,CASKERGNSPLHF
-,TRBD2,TRBJ2-7,TRBV7-9,TGTGCCAGCAGCCCTCCCACGGGACTAGTCTCCTACGAGCAGTACTTC,CASSPPTGLVSYEQYF
few,TRBD1,TRBJ2-3,TRBV5-5,TGTGCCAGCAGCAGGGACAGCCTCACAGATACGCAGTATTTT,CASSRDSLTDTQYF
-,-,TRBJ2-4,TRBV28,TGTGCCAGCAGTTTATGGTCTGGGGGCCAAAACATTCAGTACTTC,CASSLWSGGQNIQYF
-,TRBD2,TRBJ2-7,TRBV24-1,TGTGCCACCAGTGGACCGTCCGGGACTAGCGGGACCCTCTACGAGCAGTACTTC,CATSGPSGTSGTLYEQYF